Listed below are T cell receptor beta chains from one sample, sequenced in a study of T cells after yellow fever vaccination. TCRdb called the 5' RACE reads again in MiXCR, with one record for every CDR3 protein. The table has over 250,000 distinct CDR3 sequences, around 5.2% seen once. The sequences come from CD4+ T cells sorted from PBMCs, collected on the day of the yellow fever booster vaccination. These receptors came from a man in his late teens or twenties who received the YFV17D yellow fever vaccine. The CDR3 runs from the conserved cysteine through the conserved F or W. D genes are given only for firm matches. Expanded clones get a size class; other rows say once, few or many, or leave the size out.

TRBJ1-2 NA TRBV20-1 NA CSAPARWDEGYTF TGCAGTGCTCCGGCCAGGTGGGATGAAGGCTACACCTTC
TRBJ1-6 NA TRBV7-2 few CASSTDYGISPLHF TGTGCCAGCAGCACAGATTATGGGATTTCACCCCTCCACTTT
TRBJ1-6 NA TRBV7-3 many CASSLNGQGNSPLHF TGTGCCAGCAGCTTAAACGGGCAGGGCAATTCACCCCTCCACTTT
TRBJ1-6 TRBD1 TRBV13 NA CASSLSLTGVGAHSPLHF TGTGCCAGCAGCCTAAGCCTTACAGGGGTCGGGGCGCATTCACCCCTCCACTTT
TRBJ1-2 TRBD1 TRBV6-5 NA CASSIRGPYGYTF TGTGCCAGCAGTATCAGGGGGCCCTATGGCTACACCTTC
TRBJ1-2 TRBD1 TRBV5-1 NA CASSKGQGESYGYTF TGCGCCAGCAGCAAGGGACAGGGGGAAAGTTATGGCTACACCTTC
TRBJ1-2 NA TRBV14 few CASSQDPWYGYTF TGTGCCAGCAGCCAAGACCCATGGTATGGCTACACCTTC
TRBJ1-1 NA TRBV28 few CASSGNRNTEAFF TGTGCCAGCAGTGGCAACAGGAACACTGAAGCTTTCTTT
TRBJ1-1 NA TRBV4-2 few CASSQEPGVYTEAFF TGTGCCAGCAGCCAAGAGCCAGGGGTGTACACTGAAGCTTTCTTT
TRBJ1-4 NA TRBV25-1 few CASSEGRFTNEKLFF TGTGCCAGCAGTGAAGGAAGGTTTACTAATGAAAAACTGTTTTTT
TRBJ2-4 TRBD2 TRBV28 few CASSPGGALGNIQYF TGTGCCAGCAGTCCCGGGGGGGCGTTAGGAAACATTCAGTACTTC
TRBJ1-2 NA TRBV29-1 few CSVGEGRYGYTF TGCAGCGTTGGTGAGGGCCGATATGGCTACACCTTC
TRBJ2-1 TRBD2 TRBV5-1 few CASSYRTSGDTEQFF TGCGCCAGCAGTTATCGGACTAGCGGGGATACTGAGCAGTTCTTC
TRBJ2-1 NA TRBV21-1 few CASSKARAGYNEQFF TGTGCCAGCAGCAAAGCGAGGGCAGGGTACAATGAGCAGTTCTTC
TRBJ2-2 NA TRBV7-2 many CASSPRGTSTGELFF TGTGCCAGCAGCCCGCGCGGGACAAGCACCGGGGAGCTGTTTTTT
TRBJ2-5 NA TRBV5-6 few CASSLAYKTQYF TGTGCCAGCAGCTTGGCGTACAAGACCCAGTACTTC
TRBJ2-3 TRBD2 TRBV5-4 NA CASSRTSGRTDTQYF TGTGCCAGCAGCCGGACTAGCGGCCGCACAGATACGCAGTATTTT
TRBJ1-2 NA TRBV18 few CASSPWGSNYGYTF TGTGCCAGCTCACCATGGGGATCGAACTATGGCTACACCTTC
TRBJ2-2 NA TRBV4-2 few CASSQVSLGGTGELFF TGTGCCAGCAGCCAAGTCTCACTAGGGGGGACCGGGGAGCTGTTTTTT
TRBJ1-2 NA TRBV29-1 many CSVEEGPRGDSYTF TGCAGCGTTGAAGAGGGGCCGAGGGGGGACAGCTACACCTTC
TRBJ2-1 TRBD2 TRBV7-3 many CASSSRLAGDNEQFF TGTGCCAGCAGCTCCCGCCTAGCGGGGGACAATGAGCAGTTCTTC
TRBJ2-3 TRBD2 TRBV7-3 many CASSPLAGGGDTQYF TGTGCCAGCAGCCCATTAGCGGGGGGAGGAGATACGCAGTATTTT
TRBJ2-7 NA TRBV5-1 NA CASSSVESGSYEQYF TGCGCCAGCAGCTCGGTGGAGTCGGGATCCTACGAGCAGTACTTC
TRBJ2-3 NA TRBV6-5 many CASSYPGRTDTQYF TGTGCCAGCAGTTATCCGGGACGCACAGATACGCAGTATTTT
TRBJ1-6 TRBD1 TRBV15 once CATSRRDRDGSPLHF TGTGCCACCAGCAGGAGGGACAGGGACGGTTCACCCCTCCACTTT
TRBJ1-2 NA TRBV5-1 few CASREVTASNYGYTF TGCGCCAGCAGGGAGGTGACAGCGTCTAACTATGGCTACACCTTC
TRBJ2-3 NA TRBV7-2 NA CASSFPTSQTDTQYF TGTGCCAGCAGCTTTCCGACTAGTCAAACAGATACGCAGTATTTT
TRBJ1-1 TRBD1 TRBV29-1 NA CSVGQRMNTEAFF TGCAGCGTGGGACAGCGAATGAACACTGAAGCTTTCTTT